The 3 T cell receptor beta chains below were found in one sample sequenced in a study of T cells after posttransplantation cyclophosphamide. Libraries were prepared by immunoSEQ multiplex PCR; TCRdb keeps only in-frame clonotypes and omits some of them. Of about 20,000 clones in the sample, over 95% were seen once. Cells defined as naive were viable CD3+CD4+ or CD3+CD8+ and CCR7+CD45RA+CD45RO-CD95-CD27+CD28+. Specimen: naive CD4+ T cells sorted from PBMCs. The origin of the receptors is a man aged 50 to 60 in good health, CMV-negative, and a related stem cell transplant donor.

This chain uses TRBV7-9 with TRBJ1-1; 7 nucleotides agree with TRBD1. This CDR3 has 15 amino acids. Germline V lookup: CDR1 SEHNR, CDR2 FQNEAQ (reference sequence). With 1 base clipped from V and 8 bases from J, the junction kept 10 bases outside the gene matches. CDR3 sequence reads: CASSLGGATGYEAFF. For the CDR3, the DNA is TGTGCCAGCAGCTTAGGAGGGGCGACAGGGTACGAAGCTTTCTTT. Supplemented by reference TRBV7-9 and TRBJ1-1, the full variable domain reads DTGVSQNPRHKITKRGQNVTFRCDPISEHNRLYWYRQTLGQGPEFLTYFQNEAQLEKSRLLSDRFSAERPKGSFSTLEIQRTEQGDSAMYLCASSLGGATGYEAFFGQGTRLTVV.

This clone was seen only once. The rearrangement links TRBV9 to TRBJ2-7; no reliable D call. Germline CDR1 SGDLS, CDR2 YYNGEE. The CDR3 totals 14 residues. With 0 bases removed from V and 3 bases from J, the gap between germline ends came to 10 bases. The CDR3 bases are TGTGCCAGCAGCGTAGGGTCAGGAAGCTACGAGCAGTACTTC. Translated: CASSVGSGSYEQYF.

There are a few counts of this clone. The J gene is TRBJ2-7, the V gene TRBV7-2; TRBD2 is a possible D gene (5 bases). V gave up 1 base and J gave up 3 bases, with 10 bases separating them. This CDR3 is 14 amino acids long. CDR1 SGHTA and CDR2 FQGNSA come from the germline V gene. The CDR3 coding sequence is TGTGCCAGCAGCTTAGACGGGGTTTACTACGAGCAGTACTTC. It codes for CASSLDGVYYEQYF.